Presented here are 24 T cell receptor beta chains from one specimen sequenced in a study of T cell responses to AZD1222 COVID-19 vaccine. Measured with immunoSEQ multiplex PCR; TCRdb has only the in-frame clones, and not every one. This sample has roughly 150,000 clones, with approximately 91% found just once. The sample was peripheral blood, taken after recovery from COVID-19. The receptors were gathered from an adult who had recovered from COVID-19.

The chain carries TRBV24-1 and TRBJ1-5, with 8 bases matching TRBD1. The trim removed 4 bases at V and 2 bases at J, leaving 6 bases unmatched. Germline CDR1 and CDR2: KGHDR and SFDVKD. The CDR3 length is 16 residues. The CDR3 nucleotides read TGTGCCACCAGTGACCCGACAGGGGTGGGCAATCAGCCCCAGCATTTT. Translation: CATSDPTGVGNQPQHF.

This clone was counted between two and nine times. The V gene is TRBV4-1, the J gene TRBJ1-1; D not certain. The CDR3 spans 16 residues. CDR1 is MGHRA, CDR2 YSYEKL, per germline. Trimming stripped 5 bases from V and 0 bases from J, with 16 bases between. CDR3 DNA sequence: TGCGCCAGCAGCGAACGGGTAATCGGAATGAACACTGAAGCTTTCTTT. Protein sequence: CASSERVIGMNTEAFF.

The chain combines TRBV3-1 (or the pseudogene TRBV3-2) with TRBJ1-5; D is unclear. Trimming removed 4 bases at V and 8 bases at J, with 6 bases between. Germline V CDR1 and CDR2: LGHDT, YNNKEL (reference sequence). The CDR3 is made up of 11 amino acids. CDR3 in DNA: TGTGCCAGCAGCCCCCCGGAGCCCCAGCATTTT. It specifies CASSPPEPQHF.

V usage is TRBV18 and J usage is TRBJ1-1; D not resolved. Germline V lookup: CDR1 KGHSH, CDR2 LQKENI. Trimming took 6 bases from V and 1 from J, leaving 9 bases between them. The CDR3 consists of 13 residues. CDR3 nucleotide sequence: TGTGCCAGCTCCTCTACACCGAACACTGAAGCTTTCTTT. Its protein product is CASSSTPNTEAFF.

This chain links TRBV7-8 with TRBJ1-1, with D tentatively TRBD1 (6 bases). In germline, CDR1 is SGHVS, CDR2 FQNEAQ. The CDR3 spans 14 residues. V gave up 5 bases and J gave up 0 bases, with 10 bases separating them. The CDR3 protein is CASSQGHLNTEAFF. Written as DNA, the CDR3 is TGTGCCAGCAGCCAGGGACACCTGAACACTGAAGCTTTCTTT. The variable domain in full, with the rest retrieved from reference TRBV7-8 and TRBJ1-1, is GAGVSQSPRYKVAKRGQDVALRCDPISGHVSLFWYQQALGQGPEFLTYFQNEAQLDKSGLPSDRFFAERPEGSVSTLKIQRTQQEDSAVYLCASSQGHLNTEAFFGQGTRLTVV.

The rearrangement uses TRBV3-1 (or the pseudogene TRBV3-2) and TRBJ2-1; weak D call: TRBD2 (6 bases). The CDR3 is 15 residues long. Trimming removed 5 bases at V and 7 bases at J, with 18 bases between. CDR1 and CDR2 (germline): LGHDT, YNNKEL (reference sequence). The CDR3 DNA reads TGTGCCAGCAGCGCAAAAGCGGGTTCAGGGAATGAGCAGTTCTTC. Amino acids: CASSAKAGSGNEQFF.

The V gene is TRBV5-4, the J gene TRBJ2-1; D ambiguous. In germline, CDR1 is SGHNT, CDR2 YYREEE (reference sequence). The ends were cut back, 2 bases at V and 5 bases at J, with 5 bases in the middle. This CDR3 comprises 12 residues. The CDR3 loop is CASSLTNNEQFF. CDR3 DNA sequence: TGTGCCAGCAGCTTAACTAACAATGAGCAGTTCTTC.

The rearrangement links TRBV5-1 to TRBJ2-2; TRBD2 matches at 8 bases. Germline V CDR1 and CDR2: SGHRS, YFSETQ. The CDR3 loop spans 15 amino acids. V lost 4 bases, J lost 5 bases, and 7 bases stayed unmatched. The CDR3 region is CASSVSGSWTGELFF. The CDR3 coding sequence is TGCGCCAGCAGCGTAAGCGGGAGTTGGACCGGGGAGCTGTTTTTT. The complete variable domain, with remaining parts taken from reference TRBV5-1 and TRBJ2-2, reads KAGVTQTPRYLIKTRGQQVTLSCSPISGHRSVSWYQQTPGQGLQFLFEYFSETQRNKGNFPGRFSGRQFSNSRSEMNVSTLELGDSALYLCASSVSGSWTGELFFGEGSRLTVL.

J is TRBJ2-7 and V is TRBV18, with D uncertain. Germline V gene lookup returns CDR1 KGHSH and CDR2 LQKENI. The CDR3 runs to 16 residues. The V end lost 3 bases, the J end lost 3 bases, and 18 bases lay between the germline ends. In nucleotides, the CDR3 is TGTGCCAGCTCACCTTATGGGGTACAACAGAACTACGAGCAGTACTTC. Translation: CASSPYGVQQNYEQYF.

This clone was recorded only once. The V and J genes are TRBV5-1 and TRBJ2-2, with no clear D. Trimming left V 1 base short and J 5 bases short, with 12 bases between. CDR1 is SGHRS and CDR2 is YFSETQ in the germline V gene. The CDR3 contains 15 residues. CDR3 loop: CASSLSAARTGELFF. CDR3 DNA sequence: TGCGCCAGCAGCTTGTCTGCCGCGAGGACCGGGGAGCTGTTTTTT.

The rearrangement uses TRBV5-1 and TRBJ2-5; 14 positions match TRBD2. The CDR3 contains 16 residues. The J segment lost 3 bases and the V segment lost 0 bases, leaving 1 base of the junction unmatched. CDR1 SGHRS and CDR2 YFSETQ come from the germline V gene. The CDR3 DNA reads TGCGCCAGCAGCTTGGAGGGACTAGCGGGGGAAGAGACCCAGTACTTC. As protein: CASSLEGLAGEETQYF.

This clone was counted a single time. The chain employs TRBV27 and TRBJ2-7, with TRBD2 identical over 7 bases. Trimming cost V 2 bases and J 7 bases; bases outside gene matches: 11. The germline gives CDR1 MNHEY, CDR2 SMNVEV (reference sequence). There are 15 residues in the CDR3. This CDR3 is CASSLTSGVASEQYF. DNA of the CDR3: TGTGCCAGCAGTTTAACGAGCGGGGTTGCTAGTGAGCAGTACTTC.

The chain carries TRBV27 and TRBJ2-5; TRBD1 might be the D (6 bases). V was cut by 6 bases and J by 4 bases, with 12 bases left in between. Germline V lookup: CDR1 MNHEY, CDR2 SMNVEV (reference sequence). CDR3 length: 13 residues. CDR3 amino acids: CASRPGDRETQYF. CDR3 in DNA: TGTGCCAGCAGACCAGGGGATCGAGAGACCCAGTACTTC.

The chain is built from TRBV9 and TRBJ1-6; 7 nucleotides match TRBD1. V lost 3 bases to trimming and J lost 7 bases; unmatched junction nucleotides: 7. Germline lookup yields CDR1 SGDLS and CDR2 YYNGEE. The CDR3 runs to 15 residues. The CDR3 region has the DNA TGTGCCAGCAGCGGTGCAGAGGGGGCCAATTCACCCCTCCACTTT. This gives the protein CASSGAEGANSPLHF.

The chain has TRBV11-1 and TRBJ1-2; weak D call: TRBD1 (5 bases). V was clipped by 2 bases and J by 6 bases, with 13 bases between them. Looked up from germline, CDR1 is SGHAT and CDR2 is FQDESV (reference sequence). The CDR3 covers 14 residues. The CDR3 DNA follows: TGTGCCAGCAGCTTAACTCTTCGGGGGGATGGCTACACCTTC. It translates to CASSLTLRGDGYTF.

The genes are TRBV15 and TRBJ2-2; 9 nucleotides align to TRBD1. The CDR3 covers 16 residues. Germline V gene lookup returns CDR1 LNHNV and CDR2 YYDKDF (reference sequence). J lost 7 bases, V lost 1 base, and 7 bases had no gene match. The CDR3 sequence: CATSRGGTGFGGELFF. CDR3 in DNA: TGTGCCACCAGCAGAGGGGGGACAGGGTTTGGCGGGGAGCTGTTTTTT.

This chain links TRBV6-2 or TRBV6-3 with TRBJ1-1; a weak D match, TRBD1 (5 bases). The germline V gene encodes CDR1 MNHEY and CDR2 SVGEGT. The V end was cut by 6 bases, the J end by 11 bases, with 19 bases between. CDR3 size: 13 residues. The CDR3 reads CASSPRRDGWAFF. CDR3 DNA sequence: TGTGCCAGCAGCCCTCGCCGGGACGGTTGGGCTTTCTTT.

The rearrangement uses TRBV7-2 and TRBJ2-3; D is unresolved. Germline loops: CDR1 SGHTA, CDR2 FQGNSA. The germline V and J ends were trimmed by 5 bases and 3 bases, with 9 bases remaining between them. The CDR3 runs 13 residues. CDR3 region: CASSLDRTDTQYF. The CDR3 nucleotides are TGTGCCAGCAGCCTAGACCGTACAGATACGCAGTATTTT. The full variable domain, completed using reference TRBV7-2 and TRBJ2-3, is GAGVSQSPSNKVTEKGKDVELRCDPISGHTALYWYRQSLGQGLEFLIYFQGNSAPDKSGLPSDRFSAERTGGSVSTLTIQRTQQEDSAVYLCASSLDRTDTQYFGPGTRLTVL.

The chain recombines TRBV28 with TRBJ2-3, with 10 bases that match TRBD2. Per the germline V gene, CDR1 is MDHEN and CDR2 is SYDVKM. The CDR3 spans 13 residues. V was pared by 6 bases and J by 5 bases, with 2 bases of the junction left unmatched. CDR3 sequence: CASSGLAEDTQYF. CDR3 coding DNA: TGTGCCAGCAGCGGACTAGCGGAAGATACGCAGTATTTT.

The table lists this clone with a count of one. The chain combines TRBV6-5 with TRBJ1-2; D remains unclear. There are 12 residues in the CDR3. V lost 7 bases and J lost 1, with 7 bases in between. CDR1 is MNHEY, CDR2 SVGAGI, per germline. The DNA of the CDR3 is TGTGCCAGCAAAACAGTTAACTATGGCTACACCTTC. Its protein is CASKTVNYGYTF.

Here the CDR3 DNA reads TGTGCTAGTGGAAAATTGGGGCAGGGGGTGTACGAGCAGTACTTC. Amino acids: CASGKLGQGVYEQYF. The gene calls are TRBV12-5 and TRBJ2-7; 7 bases map to TRBD1. The ends lost 6 bases at V and 4 bases at J; junction bases unmatched: 12. CDR1 and CDR2 (germline): LGHNT, FRNRAP. This CDR3 spans 15 amino acids.

The chain couples TRBV10-3 to TRBJ1-2; maybe TRBD1 (6 bases). The CDR3 runs to 15 residues. The V gene lost 6 bases and the J gene lost 0 bases, with 14 bases spanning the gap. Germline V gives CDR1 ENHRY, CDR2 SYGVKD. The DNA for the CDR3 is TGTGCCATCAGCGCCGAGGCAGGGGCTAACTATGGCTACACCTTC. Amino acid sequence: CAISAEAGANYGYTF.

The chain has TRBV5-1 and TRBJ2-3; 14 bases match TRBD2. V shed 6 bases and J 4 bases; nucleotides not matched to a gene: 10. The germline gives CDR1 SGHRS, CDR2 YFSETQ. This CDR3 spans 17 amino acids. The CDR3 DNA reads as TGCGCCAGCACCATCGGGACTAGCGGGAGTGGGGCAGATACGCAGTATTTT. Translated, it gives CASTIGTSGSGADTQYF.

CDR3 DNA: TGTGCCAGCAGCCAAGCGGCGGAGCAGTACTTC. It yields the protein CASSQAAEQYF. This chain joins TRBV14 and TRBJ2-7; D remains unclear. CDR3 size: 11 residues. The V gene's germline CDR1 is SGHDN and CDR2 FVKESK. Trimming left V 1 base short and J 7 bases short, with 5 bases between.